The 20 T cell receptor beta chains below were found in one sample sequenced in a study of OX40 agonist ivuxolimab in advanced cancers. Sequencing used immunoSEQ multiplex PCR; TCRdb keeps in-frame clones, though not all of them. This sample has 21,000 or so clones; roughly 77% occur once, and the top ten carry about a tenth. Sequenced material: CD4+ or CD8+ T cells sorted from blood, taken in a trial of the OX40 agonist ivuxolimab. All receptors come from an adult with an advanced solid tumor such as melanoma, head and neck, liver or kidney cancer.

The chain combines TRBV5-1 with TRBJ2-1, with D perhaps matching TRBD2 (5 bases). CDR1 is SGHRS, CDR2 YFSETQ, per germline. The germline V and J ends were trimmed by 2 bases and 2 bases, with 11 bases remaining between them. The CDR3 sequence is 15 residues long. This CDR3 is CASSFGGGPYNEQFF. In DNA form, the CDR3 reads TGCGCCAGCAGCTTCGGAGGCGGCCCCTACAATGAGCAGTTCTTC.

The V call is TRBV11-2, the J call TRBJ1-3; unclear D gene. Germline assignment: CDR1 SGHAT and CDR2 FQNNGV. V was pared by 0 bases and J by 0 bases, with 6 bases between. The CDR3 is 15 residues long. This CDR3 reads CASSLEGSSGNTIYF. The CDR3 DNA sequence: TGTGCCAGCAGCTTAGAGGGCAGCTCTGGAAACACCATATATTTT.

This clone appeared a few times. The V and J genes are TRBV29-1 and TRBJ2-3, with unresolved D. With 4 bases removed from V and 6 bases from J, the gap between germline ends came to 17 bases. This CDR3 has 14 residues. The germline V gene encodes CDR1 SQVTM and CDR2 ANQGSEA. As DNA, the CDR3 is TGCAGCGTTGTCAGATACGCCTCCGGGGATACGCAGTATTTT. This encodes CSVVRYASGDTQYF.

V gene TRBV2 combines with J gene TRBJ2-7, with 11 bases lining up with TRBD1. The CDR3 is 15 amino acids. The V and J ends lost 3 bases and 3 bases, in that order; junction bases with no gene match: 4. Germline V gene sequence: CDR1 SNHLY, CDR2 FYNNEI. CDR3 nucleotide sequence: TGTGCCAGCAGTGATCCCGGGACAGGGGGCTACGAGCAGTACTTC. It specifies CASSDPGTGGYEQYF.

The chain recombines TRBV18 with TRBJ2-5; D is possibly TRBD1 (5 bases). There are 14 residues in the CDR3. The V end lost 0 bases, the J end lost 5 bases, and 10 bases lay between the germline ends. Germline assignment: CDR1 KGHSH and CDR2 LQKENI. Written as DNA, the CDR3 is TGTGCCAGCTCACCACCGGCCAGGGCCGAGACCCAGTACTTC. Protein product: CASSPPARAETQYF.

The V gene is TRBV11-2, the J gene TRBJ2-1; no firm D call. The V and J ends lost 0 bases and 9 bases respectively, with 6 bases between them. Germline lookup yields CDR1 SGHAT and CDR2 FQNNGV. This CDR3 comprises 12 residues. This CDR3 is CASSLDESEQFF. The DNA of the CDR3 is TGTGCCAGCAGCTTAGATGAGAGTGAGCAGTTCTTC.

This sequence joins TRBV7-9 and TRBJ2-2, with no clear D. Germline V gene sequence: CDR1 SEHNR, CDR2 FQNEAQ (reference sequence). Between the trimmed V and J ends, which lost 1 base and 8 bases, there was a span of 11 bases. The CDR3 contains 14 residues. CDR3 region: CASSLGTASGELFF. DNA of the CDR3: TGTGCCAGCAGCTTAGGAACAGCGTCGGGGGAGCTGTTTTTT.

The table lists this clone with a few counts. The chain combines TRBV5-1 with TRBJ2-7, with D uncertain. CDR1 SGHRS and CDR2 YFSETQ come from the germline V gene. Trimming left V 4 bases short and J 9 bases short, with 11 bases between. This CDR3 comprises 11 residues. CDR3 sequence reads: CASSDNAGQYF. The CDR3 coding sequence is TGCGCCAGCAGCGATAACGCCGGGCAGTACTTC.

The gene calls are TRBV11-2 and TRBJ1-1; D gene unclear. V lost 7 bases, J lost 1 base, and 10 bases lay in between. Germline CDR1 is SGHAT and CDR2 is FQNNGV. The CDR3 runs to 13 residues. DNA of the CDR3: TGTGCCAGCACCAACCCGGGGAACACTGAAGCTTTCTTT. Translating it yields CASTNPGNTEAFF.

With regard to this clone: One end of the junction does not line up with germline, which may come from a read error. The rearrangement uses TRBV6-5 and TRBJ1-5, with TRBD1 matching over 10 bases. From germline, CDR1 is MNHEY and CDR2 SVGAGI. The CDR3 length is 12 residues. In nucleotides, the CDR3 is TGTGCCAGCAGACTGGGGACAGGGGAGTTGTATTTT. Protein: CASRLGTGELYF.

This clone was seen only a few times. V usage is TRBV7-2 and J usage is TRBJ1-2; D not certain. The V gene's germline CDR1 is SGHTA and CDR2 FQGNSA. The CDR3 runs 17 residues. The germline V and J ends were trimmed by 5 bases and 3 bases, with 22 bases remaining between them. Written as DNA, the CDR3 is TGTGCCAGCAGCCCTATTGAAAGAGGAGGGCAGGACTATGGCTACACCTTC. It specifies CASSPIERGGQDYGYTF.

This chain's CDR3 is CASSPPANRRTGNTGELFF. DNA of the CDR3: TGTGCCAGCTCACCACCGGCGAACCGAAGGACAGGGAACACCGGGGAGCTGTTTTTT. This chain joins TRBV18 and TRBJ2-2; 7 bases agree with TRBD1. V was clipped by 0 bases and J by 1 base; unmatched bases: 11. The CDR3 runs 19 residues. The germline V gene has CDR1 KGHSH and CDR2 LQKENI.

The genes are TRBV9 and TRBJ2-5; D call uncertain. Trimming removed 3 bases from V and 4 bases from J, with 13 bases in between. CDR1 is SGDLS, CDR2 YYNGEE, per germline. This CDR3 is built from 14 residues. This chain's CDR3 is CASSGWPTRETQYF. As DNA, the CDR3 is TGTGCCAGCAGCGGGTGGCCCACGAGAGAGACCCAGTACTTC.

The CDR3 spells CASSVGQGLPYEQYF. The CDR3 DNA sequence: TGTGCCAGCAGTGTTGGGCAGGGGCTACCCTACGAGCAGTACTTC. The chain combines TRBV6-1 with TRBJ2-7; a weak D match, TRBD1 (6 bases). CDR1 is MNHNS, CDR2 SASEGT, per germline. V shed 4 bases and J shed 2 bases, with 15 bases lying between them. The CDR3 spans 15 residues.

The rearrangement joins TRBV6-1 to TRBJ2-7; no firm D call. V was cut by 3 bases and J by 2 bases, with 14 bases left in between. The germline gives CDR1 MNHNS, CDR2 SASEGT. The CDR3 covers 15 residues. The CDR3 sequence is CASSDQAGVTYEQYF. DNA of the CDR3: TGTGCCAGCAGTGATCAGGCAGGAGTTACCTACGAGCAGTACTTC.

This clone was observed once. The genes are TRBV10-2 and TRBJ2-5; maybe TRBD1 (6 bases). Germline CDR1 reads WSHSY; CDR2 reads SAAADI. This CDR3 has 13 residues. V lost 5 bases to trimming and J lost 5 bases, with 12 bases between them. DNA for the CDR3: TGCGCCAGCAGTCAACAGGGTCAGGAGACCCAGTACTTC. As protein: CASSQQGQETQYF.

V gene TRBV6-5 combines with J gene TRBJ2-3; 9 bases are shared with TRBD2. Germline CDR1 and CDR2: MNHEY and SVGAGI. CDR3 length equals 16 residues. After removal of 4 bases from V and 0 bases from J, the junction contained 5 bases not matched to a gene. The DNA for the CDR3 is TGTGCCAGCAGTTCCCTTAGCGGGGGAAGCACAGATACGCAGTATTTT. Residues: CASSSLSGGSTDTQYF.

This clone was seen just once. The rearrangement uses TRBV7-9 and TRBJ1-1, with 9 nucleotides matching TRBD1. Trimming removed 3 bases from V and 2 bases from J; junction bases left unmatched: 4. CDR3 length equals 15 residues. Germline V CDR1 and CDR2: SEHNR, FQNEAQ (reference sequence). This chain's CDR3 is CASSLGQGTNTEAFF. CDR3 nucleotide sequence: TGTGCCAGCAGCTTGGGACAGGGTACTAACACTGAAGCTTTCTTT. The whole variable domain, remainder taken from reference TRBV7-9 and TRBJ1-1, is DTGVSQNPRHKITKRGQNVTFRCDPISEHNRLYWYRQTLGQGPEFLTYFQNEAQLEKSRLLSDRFSAERPKGSFSTLEIQRTEQGDSAMYLCASSLGQGTNTEAFFGQGTRLTVV.

The chain employs TRBV9 and TRBJ2-3, with 16 bases lining up with TRBD2. This CDR3 region has 19 residues. Germline V gene data show CDR1 as SGDLS and CDR2 as YYNGEE. J lost 0 bases, V lost 1 base, and 5 bases had no gene match. The CDR3 loop is CASSVQGLAGGRSTDTQYF. CDR3 DNA: TGTGCCAGCAGCGTACAGGGACTAGCGGGGGGGCGAAGCACAGATACGCAGTATTTT.

The chain employs TRBV6-6 and TRBJ1-6, with unresolved D. The germline CDR1 and CDR2 sequences are MNHNY and SVGAGI (reference sequence). This CDR3 has 11 amino acids. V was pared by 4 bases and J by 6 bases, with 1 base between. CDR3 nucleotides: TGTGCCAGCAGTTCTAATTCACCCCTCCACTTT. Amino acids: CASSSNSPLHF.